The 18 T cell receptor beta chains below all came from one sample that was sequenced in a study of cytomegalovirus exposure and HLA in healthy donors. The PCR ran on 60 Vbeta and 13 Jbeta primers. Libraries were prepared by immunoSEQ multiplex PCR; TCRdb keeps only in-frame clonotypes and omits some of them. The listing records about 110,000 clones. Sequences were obtained from PBMCs. Source of these receptors: a man aged 40-49 years in good health and CMV-seropositive.

J is TRBJ2-5 and V is TRBV19; 8 nucleotides line up with TRBD2. J gave up 4 bases and V 3 bases, and 1 base lay outside the gene matches. Germline-derived CDR1 and CDR2 are LNHDA and SQIVND (reference sequence). The CDR3 covers 13 residues. The CDR3 loop is CASSIREGETQYF. As DNA, the CDR3 is TGTGCCAGTAGTATCCGGGAGGGAGAGACCCAGTACTTC.

The chain joins TRBV5-8 to TRBJ1-1; D perhaps matches TRBD1 (6 bases). The CDR3 covers 14 residues. Germline loops: CDR1 SGHTS, CDR2 YDEGEE. Trimming pared 7 bases from V and 4 bases from J, leaving 17 bases between. The CDR3 spells CASPSQRGGTEAFF. CDR3 DNA: TGTGCCAGCCCTAGCCAAAGGGGGGGCACTGAAGCTTTCTTT.

The chain uses TRBV7-2 and TRBJ2-3; 11 bases are a match to TRBD2. The CDR3 sequence is 16 residues long. J gave up 6 bases and V 2 bases, and 7 bases lay outside the gene matches. Germline-derived CDR1 and CDR2 are SGHTA and FQGNSA. The DNA of the CDR3 is TGTGCCAGCAGCTTACCTCTAGCGGGAGGCGCGGATACGCAGTATTTT. This codes for CASSLPLAGGADTQYF.

The chain has TRBV6-1 and TRBJ1-4, with unresolved D. The ends were cut back, 10 bases at V and 11 bases at J, with 20 bases in the middle. CDR3 size: 13 residues. Per germline, CDR1 MNHNS and CDR2 SASEGT. The CDR3 reads CATSLSAGGKLFF. The CDR3 DNA reads TGTGCCACCTCCCTTTCAGCGGGCGGGAAACTGTTTTTT.

The chain combines TRBV7-3 with TRBJ1-1; D might be TRBD1 (6 bases). V gave up 4 bases and J gave up 0 bases, with 12 bases separating them. The CDR3 is 15 residues long. CDR1 is SGHTA and CDR2 is FQGTGA in the germline V gene. CDR3 nucleotide sequence: TGTGCCAGCAGCTCCTGGACAGCAATGAACACTGAAGCTTTCTTT. This codes for CASSSWTAMNTEAFF.

This chain connects TRBV28 to TRBJ1-2; 7 bases align to TRBD1. The ends lost 5 bases at V and 3 bases at J; junction bases unmatched: 24. CDR1 is MDHEN and CDR2 is SYDVKM in the germline V gene. CDR3 size: 20 residues. CDR3 protein: CASSTSFVDFTGDADYGYTF. The CDR3, as DNA: TGTGCCAGCAGTACAAGTTTCGTAGACTTCACAGGGGACGCAGACTATGGCTACACCTTC.

This chain joins TRBV29-1 and TRBJ2-1, with a possible D match to TRBD1 (5 bases). Per germline, CDR1 SQVTM and CDR2 ANQGSEA. CDR3 length: 11 residues. V was shortened by 7 bases and J by 16 bases, with 20 bases between the two germline ends. The DNA of the CDR3 is TGCAGCGGCGGCTCCTCAGGGATACCCTTCTTC. The encoded protein is CSGGSSGIPFF.

The chain couples TRBV4-1 to TRBJ2-2; 8 positions match TRBD1. CDR1 MGHRA and CDR2 YSYEKL come from the germline V gene. This CDR3 region has 14 residues. J lost 6 bases, V lost 2 bases, and 2 bases had no gene match. Here the CDR3 reads CASSQSQGAGELFF. The CDR3 coding sequence is TGCGCCAGCAGCCAATCACAGGGGGCCGGGGAGCTGTTTTTT.

The rearrangement links TRBV20-1 to TRBJ1-1; D is unresolved. Germline V CDR1 and CDR2: DFQATT, SNEGSKA (reference sequence). Deletions cut 7 bases from V and 8 bases from J, with 11 bases between. CDR3 length: 10 amino acids. The CDR3 nucleotides read TGCAGTGTTGAGACAACCGAAGCTTTCTTT. Translated: CSVETTEAFF.

The J gene is TRBJ2-1, the V gene TRBV11-2, with a weak D call TRBD1 (5 bases). CDR1 SGHAT and CDR2 FQNNGV come from the germline V gene. This CDR3 is built from 13 residues. V was pared by 3 bases and J by 5 bases, with 8 bases between. The CDR3 region is CASSLDTNNEQFF. The CDR3 coding sequence is TGTGCCAGCAGCTTGGACACTAACAATGAGCAGTTCTTC.

This chain uses TRBV11-2 with TRBJ1-5; D gene unclear. Per germline, CDR1 SGHAT and CDR2 FQNNGV. Between the trimmed V and J ends, which lost 1 base and 2 bases, there was a span of 9 bases. The CDR3 is 15 amino acids. The CDR3 loop is CASSLGAEGNQPQHF. The CDR3, as DNA: TGTGCCAGCAGCTTAGGGGCAGAAGGCAATCAGCCCCAGCATTTT.

For the CDR3, the DNA is TGCGCCAGCAGCTTGGCAGCGTCGGGGGGTCAAGGTAATTCAAGAGAGCAGTTCTTC. This translates into CASSLAASGGQGNSREQFF. The rearrangement uses TRBV5-1 and TRBJ2-1; 7 positions agree with TRBD2. With 0 bases clipped from V and 10 bases from J, the junction kept 22 bases outside the gene matches. CDR1 is SGHRS, CDR2 YFSETQ, per germline. This CDR3 is 19 amino acids long.

This chain connects TRBV7-6 to TRBJ1-5; 9 positions agree with TRBD1. Germline assignment: CDR1 SGHVS and CDR2 FNYEAQ. With V trimmed by 5 bases and J by 7 bases, 12 bases remained unmatched. There are 16 residues in the CDR3. In DNA form, the CDR3 reads TGTGCCAGCAGCCCATCTCCGGGACAGGGAACCCAGCCCCAGCATTTT. Amino acids: CASSPSPGQGTQPQHF.

J is TRBJ1-2 and V is TRBV14; the match to TRBD1 covers 10 bases. Germline trimming cut 1 base from V and 13 bases from J; bases unmatched to any gene: 0. Looked up from germline, CDR1 is SGHDN and CDR2 is FVKESK. The CDR3 is made up of 11 amino acids. The chain's CDR3 is CASSQGQGATF. In DNA, the CDR3 is TGTGCCAGCAGCCAAGGACAGGGGGCCACCTTC.

The chain combines TRBV28 with TRBJ2-2; D may be TRBD2 (6 bases). CDR1 is MDHEN and CDR2 is SYDVKM in the germline V gene. Trimming left V 2 bases short and J 7 bases short, with 23 bases between. The CDR3 is 18 amino acids. DNA of the CDR3: TGTGCCAGCAGTTTAGAGTCACCACTAGCTGGTTCGGGCGGGGAGCTGTTTTTT. Protein: CASSLESPLAGSGGELFF.

This chain uses TRBV7-8 with TRBJ1-2, with 9 nucleotides matching TRBD1. The CDR3 covers 13 residues. CDR1 SGHVS and CDR2 FQNEAQ come from the germline V gene. With 5 bases clipped from V and 8 bases from J, the junction kept 6 bases outside the gene matches. The CDR3 nucleotides are TGTGCCAGCAGCGGCGGGACAGGGCTAGGCTACACCTTC. It codes for CASSGGTGLGYTF.

This chain connects TRBV9 to TRBJ1-3, with TRBD1 identical over 7 bases. This CDR3 is 18 amino acids long. Germline trimming cut 0 bases from V and 0 bases from J; bases unmatched to any gene: 9. Germline V gene data show CDR1 as SGDLS and CDR2 as YYNGEE. The CDR3 DNA reads TGTGCCAGCAGCGTAGCCTCCAACAGGGGAAACTCTGGAAACACCATATATTTT. This sequence encodes CASSVASNRGNSGNTIYF.

The V and J genes are TRBV7-9 and TRBJ1-2; no definite D call. Trimming removed 1 base from V and 0 bases from J, with 6 bases in between. Germline CDR1 and CDR2: SEHNR and FQNEAQ (reference sequence). This CDR3 contains 14 residues. CDR3 sequence reads: CASSLVVSNYGYTF. CDR3 in DNA: TGTGCCAGCAGCTTAGTCGTATCTAACTATGGCTACACCTTC.